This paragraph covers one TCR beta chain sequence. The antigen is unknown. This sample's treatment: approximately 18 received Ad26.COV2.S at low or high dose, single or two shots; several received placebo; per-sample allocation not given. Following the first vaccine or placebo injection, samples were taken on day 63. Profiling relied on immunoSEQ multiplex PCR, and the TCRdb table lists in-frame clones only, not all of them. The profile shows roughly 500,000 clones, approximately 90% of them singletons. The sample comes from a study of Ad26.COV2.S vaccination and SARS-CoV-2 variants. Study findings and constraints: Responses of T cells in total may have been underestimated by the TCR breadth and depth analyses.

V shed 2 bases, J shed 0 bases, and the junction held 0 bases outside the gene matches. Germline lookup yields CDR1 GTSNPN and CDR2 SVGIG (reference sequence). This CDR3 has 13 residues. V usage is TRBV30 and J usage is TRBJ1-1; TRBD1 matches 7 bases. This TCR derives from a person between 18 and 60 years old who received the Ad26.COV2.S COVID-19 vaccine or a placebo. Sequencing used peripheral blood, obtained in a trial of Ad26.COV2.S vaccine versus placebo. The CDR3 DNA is TGTGCCTGGAGTACAGGGGTGAACACTGAAGCTTTCTTT. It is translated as CAWSTGVNTEAFF.